One sample yielded the 18 T cell receptor beta chains listed below, sequenced in a study of cytomegalovirus exposure and HLA in healthy donors. TCRdb's copy holds only in-frame clones and misses some; the assay was immunoSEQ multiplex PCR. Here the sample spans under 150,000 clones, roughly nine tenths being singletons. Specimen: PBMCs. These receptors originate from a man between 18 and 29 years old in good health and CMV-seronegative.

The chain links TRBV18 to TRBJ2-7, with D tentatively TRBD2 (5 bases). The germline V gene encodes CDR1 KGHSH and CDR2 LQKENI. The CDR3 consists of 15 residues. With 0 bases removed from V and 6 bases from J, the gap between germline ends came to 15 bases. CDR3 in amino acids: CASSPPAGLGFEQYF. In DNA, the CDR3 is TGTGCCAGCTCACCACCGGCGGGTTTAGGGTTCGAGCAGTACTTC.

This clone was observed a handful of times. This chain links TRBV7-8 with TRBJ2-7; TRBD2 matches at 8 bases. Germline assignment: CDR1 SGHVS and CDR2 FQNEAQ. This CDR3 spans 14 amino acids. The J segment lost 0 bases and the V segment lost 5 bases, leaving 3 bases of the junction unmatched. The CDR3: CASSLSGSSYEQYV. Here the CDR3 DNA reads TGTGCCAGCAGCCTCAGCGGGAGCTCCTACGAGCAGTACGTC.

This clone has more than one count but fewer than ten. V usage is TRBV6-4 and J usage is TRBJ2-3; D perhaps matches TRBD2 (7 bases). V was shortened by 0 bases and J by 4 bases, with 11 bases between the two germline ends. Germline lookup yields CDR1 MRHNA and CDR2 SNTAGT. This CDR3 has 15 amino acids. The CDR3 loop reads CASSDSGGPADTQYF. The CDR3 nucleotides are TGTGCCAGCAGTGACTCGGGGGGGCCAGCAGATACGCAGTATTTT.

This chain joins TRBV5-1 and TRBJ2-7; 10 bases align to TRBD1. The V and J ends lost 0 bases and 3 bases, in that order; junction bases with no gene match: 3. This CDR3 spans 15 amino acids. Germline CDR1 and CDR2: SGHRS and YFSETQ. CDR3 amino acids: CASSLAGQGGYEQYF. The CDR3 nucleotides are TGCGCCAGCAGCTTGGCAGGACAGGGGGGCTACGAGCAGTACTTC.

The V call is TRBV5-1, the J call TRBJ2-7; 13 nucleotides line up with TRBD2. The ends lost 4 bases at V and 3 bases at J; junction bases unmatched: 4. The CDR3 has 15 amino acids. Germline CDR1 reads SGHRS; CDR2 reads YFSETQ. This CDR3 reads CASSPTSGRIYEQYV. Written as DNA, the CDR3 is TGCGCCAGCAGCCCGACTAGCGGGAGGATCTACGAGCAGTACGTC.

The rearrangement joins TRBV7-2 to TRBJ2-6, with D hard to call. The CDR3 covers 18 residues. Germline values: CDR1 SGHTA, CDR2 FQGNSA. V gave up 1 base and J gave up 2 bases, with 15 bases separating them. The CDR3 DNA reads TGTGCCAGCAGCTTAGTCATGAGGTTTGTCGCTGGGGCCAACGTCCTGACTTTC. It encodes CASSLVMRFVAGANVLTF.

CDR3 bases: TGTGCCCTCTCAGGGGGCGGGGGCTACACCTTC. This translates into CALSGGGGYTF. The chain combines TRBV10-3 with TRBJ1-2; 8 positions match TRBD1. The CDR3 has 11 residues. V gave up 11 bases and J gave up 8 bases; unmatched junction bases: 7. Germline V gene data show CDR1 as ENHRY and CDR2 as SYGVKD.

This sequence joins TRBV27 and TRBJ2-3; 7 positions match TRBD1. V lost 6 bases, J lost 2 bases, and 14 bases stayed unmatched. The germline CDR1 and CDR2 sequences are MNHEY and SMNVEV (reference sequence). The CDR3 contains 17 residues. CDR3 bases: TGTGCCAGCAGCCAAATGACAGGGATTGGGTTCACAGATACGCAGTATTTT. This translates into CASSQMTGIGFTDTQYF.

This chain uses TRBV27 with TRBJ2-7, with 9 positions matching TRBD1. In germline, CDR1 is MNHEY, CDR2 SMNVEV (reference sequence). Trimming removed 0 bases from V and 3 bases from J; junction bases left unmatched: 6. The CDR3 totals 16 residues. The CDR3 sequence is CASSLSRTGAFYEQYF. The CDR3 DNA is TGTGCCAGCAGTTTATCTCGGACAGGGGCTTTCTACGAGCAGTACTTC.

The rearrangement links TRBV27 to TRBJ1-2, with a tentative D call TRBD1 (6 bases). The CDR3 is 14 amino acids. CDR1 and CDR2 from the germline V gene are MNHEY and SMNVEV (reference sequence). Trimming left V 5 bases short and J 7 bases short, with 17 bases between. Here the CDR3 reads CASSRGGGAGGYTF. CDR3 sequence (DNA): TGTGCCAGCAGTAGGGGGGGCGGGGCGGGTGGCTACACCTTC.

This sequence joins TRBV11-3 and TRBJ2-5; 8 positions match TRBD2. The germline V gene encodes CDR1 SGHNT and CDR2 YENEEA. The CDR3 is 15 residues long. V was clipped by 1 base and J by 3 bases; unmatched bases: 4. CDR3 sequence: CASSLAGLGKETQYF. As DNA, the CDR3 is TGTGCCAGCAGCTTAGCGGGACTAGGCAAAGAGACCCAGTACTTC.

This chain links TRBV6-1 with TRBJ2-5; a weak D match, TRBD1 (6 bases). The CDR3 contains 15 residues. V was cut by 4 bases and J by 2 bases, with 14 bases left in between. Germline V lookup: CDR1 MNHNS, CDR2 SASEGT. The CDR3 is CASSGSTGSQETQYF. The DNA for the CDR3 is TGTGCCAGCAGTGGCTCAACAGGGTCTCAAGAGACCCAGTACTTC.

This chain connects TRBV5-6 to TRBJ1-2; 10 bases map to TRBD1. Per the germline V gene, CDR1 is SGHDT and CDR2 is YYEEEE. This CDR3 spans 16 amino acids. Trimming at V came to 3 bases and at J to 8 bases, leaving 13 bases not matched to a gene. The CDR3 sequence is CASSSQLRQGAKGYTF. The CDR3 bases are TGTGCCAGCAGCTCCCAGCTTCGACAGGGGGCGAAAGGCTACACCTTC.

The genes are TRBV6-6 and TRBJ1-3; D is ambiguous. The V end was cut by 2 bases, the J end by 6 bases, with 2 bases between. Germline loops: CDR1 MNHNY, CDR2 SVGAGI (reference sequence). The CDR3 covers 11 residues. The CDR3 loop is CASSYLNTIYF. For the CDR3, the DNA is TGTGCCAGCAGTTACCTAAACACCATATATTTT.

The chain links TRBV6-6 to TRBJ2-7, with a weak D call TRBD1 (6 bases). V lost 1 base and J 1 base, leaving 11 bases between the germline ends. Germline V gene sequence: CDR1 MNHNY, CDR2 SVGAGI (reference sequence). This CDR3 spans 15 amino acids. The CDR3 protein is CASSYYRDNSYEQYV. The CDR3 DNA reads as TGTGCCAGCAGTTACTACAGGGACAATTCCTACGAGCAGTACGTC.

CDR3 loop: CASSLGQTSGPDTQYF. CDR3 in DNA: TGTGCCAGCAGCTTAGGCCAGACTAGCGGGCCAGATACGCAGTATTTT. The chain uses TRBV11-3 and TRBJ2-3; 10 bases agree with TRBD2. The CDR3 totals 16 residues. Trimming took 1 base from V and 4 from J; bases not matched to a gene: 5. CDR1 and CDR2 (germline): SGHNT, YENEEA.

This chain links TRBV18 with TRBJ2-5; D call uncertain. The CDR3 sequence is 13 residues long. Germline V lookup: CDR1 KGHSH, CDR2 LQKENI. Trimming shortened V by 6 bases and J by 2 bases, and 10 bases separated the two germline ends. The CDR3 sequence: CASSPTTQETQYF. The CDR3 region has the DNA TGTGCCAGCTCCCCAACGACACAAGAGACCCAGTACTTC.

The chain employs TRBV9 and TRBJ2-6; 9 nucleotides agree with TRBD1. The V and J ends lost 0 bases and 0 bases, in that order; junction bases with no gene match: 7. This CDR3 region has 19 residues. The germline CDR1 and CDR2 sequences are SGDLS and YYNGEE. The CDR3 DNA reads as TGTGCCAGCAGCGTAGGGGTCCCGGGACAGGGCTCTGGGGCCAACGTCCTGACTTTC. Protein sequence: CASSVGVPGQGSGANVLTF.